Below, one T cell receptor beta chain is given with its context. Its matching antigen is unknown. Profiled with immunoSEQ multiplex PCR; TCRdb holds only in-frame clones, not every one. In the table there are approximately 65,000 clones, over 70% of which are singletons. The sample belongs to a study of vaccination effects on CD4 cells after COVID-19. Study background: Samples were taken post-vaccine, and their median timing was 72 days after the second dose.

Viral peptide pool expansion of antigen-specific CD4+ T cells preceded sequencing in the ViraFEST assay. Culture lasted about ten days before CD4+ T cell isolation. All participants had two doses of either the BNT162b2 or mRNA-1273 vaccine. Each vaccine recipient was nucleocapsid antibody negative and had no prior SARS-CoV-2 infection. Study results and caveats: The study found that only 1 of 255 vaccine-induced clones from healthy vaccinees cross-reacted with common cold coronaviruses.

This TCR was sampled from a human donor who received a COVID-19 vaccine. Source: CD4+ T cells from PBMCs cultured with HCoV-229E spike peptides, taken after COVID-19 vaccination.

This CDR3 is CASSLLQGREAFF. The CDR3 nucleotides are TGTGCCAGTAGTTTACTACAGGGGAGGGAAGCTTTCTTT. This chain links TRBV19 with TRBJ1-1, with 7 bases identical to TRBD1. The CDR3 totals 13 residues. V shed 5 bases and J 8 bases; nucleotides not matched to a gene: 8. Germline loops: CDR1 LNHDA, CDR2 SQIVND (reference sequence). The variable domain in full, with the rest retrieved from reference TRBV19 and TRBJ1-1, is DGGITQSPKYLFRKEGQNVTLSCEQNLNHDAMYWYRQDPGQGLRLIYYSQIVNDFQKGDIAEGYSVSREKKESFPLTVTSAQKNPTAFYLCASSLLQGREAFFGQGTRLTVV.